Only one count was recorded for the clone carrying this T cell receptor (beta chain). The record originates from a study of T cell changes during pregnancy in multiple sclerosis. The protocol was immunoSEQ multiplex PCR, while the TCRdb copy is restricted to in-frame clones and leaves out a portion. This table holds 40,000 to 50,000 clones, 85% to 95% found once. V was pared by 7 bases and J by 7 bases, with 8 bases between. Per the germline V gene, CDR1 is SQVTM and CDR2 is ANQGSEA. The CDR3 loop spans 10 amino acids. The source material was CD8+ T cells from peripheral blood mononuclear cells, sampled in the first trimester of pregnancy. The receptor was isolated from a female donor with multiple sclerosis, enrolled in a pregnancy study. This chain connects TRBV29-1 to TRBJ2-1; the D is unclear. The CDR3 loop is CSGARNEQFF. CDR3 nucleotides: TGCAGCGGGGCTCGGAATGAGCAGTTCTTC.